This T cell receptor beta chain was identified during a study of blood T cell repertoires in COVID-19. V shed 0 bases, J shed 3 bases, and the junction held 9 bases outside the gene matches. The CDR3 contains 17 residues. Germline V gene lookup returns CDR1 SGHDN and CDR2 FVKESK. Method: immunoSEQ multiplex PCR; TCRdb's copy keeps in-frame clones and lacks some. This sample has about 190,000 clones, with 70% to 90% found just once. The origin of this receptor is a woman in her 70s with active or convalescent COVID-19. The chain joins TRBV14 to TRBJ1-1; 8 positions agree with TRBD1. The sample comprised peripheral blood. The CDR3 nucleotides are TGTGCCAGCAGCCAAGAACCCTTGGACAGGGAGTACACTGAAGCTTTCTTT. It translates to CASSQEPLDREYTEAFF.